The 8 T cell receptor beta chains below all came from one sample that was sequenced in a study of a mutant IDH1 vaccine in newly diagnosed glioma. Time point reported: week 5, during vaccination. Vaccinated patients received 300 ug of mutant IDH1 20-mer peptide per dose, with topical imiquimod. These receptors' antigens are unknown. Libraries were prepared by immunoSEQ multiplex PCR; TCRdb keeps only in-frame clonotypes and omits some of them. This table holds about 56,000 clones, approximately 90% found once. Sequencing was performed on PBMCs, taken from a glioma patient whose treatment included an IDH1 peptide vaccine. Every receptor here comes from a woman in her thirties or forties with glioma.

The chain links TRBV2 to TRBJ2-3, with D perhaps given as TRBD1 or TRBD2 (6 bases each). The CDR3 has 15 residues. The germline V gene encodes CDR1 SNHLY and CDR2 FYNNEI. With 10 bases removed from V and 0 bases from J, the gap between germline ends came to 17 bases. CDR3 sequence (DNA): TGTGCCACCCGCGGGGACACTATTAGCACAGATACGCAGTATTTT. It specifies CATRGDTISTDTQYF. Supplemented by reference TRBV2 and TRBJ2-3, the full variable domain reads EPEVTQTPSHQVTQMGQEVILRCVPISNHLYFYWYRQILGQKVEFLVSFYNNEISEKSEIFDDQFSVERPDGSNFTLKIRSTKLEDSAMYFCATRGDTISTDTQYFGPGTRLTVL.

V is TRBV5-4 and J is TRBJ1-5, with D possibly matching TRBD1 (5 bases). This CDR3 has 15 residues. The V and J ends lost 0 bases and 2 bases respectively, with 9 bases between them. CDR1 is SGHNT, CDR2 YYREEE, per germline (reference sequence). CDR3 DNA: TGTGCCAGCAGCTTGGGGGGCAGGGGCAATCAGCCCCAGCATTTT. Encoded protein: CASSLGGRGNQPQHF.

The gene calls are TRBV6-5 and TRBJ2-7; D ambiguous. The CDR3 contains 13 residues. V dropped 2 bases and J dropped 1 base, with 6 bases sitting between them. Germline V gene sequence: CDR1 MNHEY, CDR2 SVGAGI. The CDR3 nucleotides are TGTGCCAGCAGTTACAACCCGTCCTACGAGCAGTACTTC. The encoded protein is CASSYNPSYEQYF.

The V call is TRBV29-1, the J call TRBJ2-7; D ambiguous. Trimming shortened V by 4 bases and J by 2 bases, and 9 bases separated the two germline ends. The CDR3 consists of 12 residues. In germline, CDR1 is SQVTM, CDR2 ANQGSEA. The DNA of the CDR3 is TGCAGCGTTGTTACTGAGACCTACGAGCAGTACTTC. It encodes CSVVTETYEQYF.

V is TRBV5-4 and J is TRBJ1-2; 10 bases align to TRBD1. This CDR3 region has 14 residues. The junction had 8 bases not matched to a gene; V was cut back by 4 bases and J by 8 bases. Germline CDR1 and CDR2: SGHNT and YYREEE (reference sequence). CDR3 protein: CASSAGQGVTGYTF. CDR3 sequence (DNA): TGTGCCAGCAGCGCAGGACAGGGGGTTACCGGCTACACCTTC.

The chain carries TRBV5-1 and TRBJ1-2; D unclear. The germline V gene encodes CDR1 SGHRS and CDR2 YFSETQ. CDR3 length: 12 amino acids. V lost 1 base and J lost 3, with 4 bases in between. CDR3 bases: TGCGCCAGCAGCTTGATGGACTATGGCTACACCTTC. Its protein is CASSLMDYGYTF. Filled out from reference TRBV5-1 and TRBJ1-2, the complete variable domain reads KAGVTQTPRYLIKTRGQQVTLSCSPISGHRSVSWYQQTPGQGLQFLFEYFSETQRNKGNFPGRFSGRQFSNSRSEMNVSTLELGDSALYLCASSLMDYGYTFGSGTRLTVV.

This clone was seen a single time. V usage is TRBV11-2 and J usage is TRBJ2-5; no clear D. The ends were cut back, 2 bases at V and 1 base at J, with 8 bases in the middle. From germline, CDR1 is SGHAT and CDR2 FQNNGV. CDR3 size: 14 residues. The CDR3 reads CASSLTNSQETQYF. The CDR3 DNA is TGTGCCAGCAGCTTAACCAACAGCCAAGAGACCCAGTACTTC.

About this clone: A junction end diverges from the germline sequence, so it may reflect a read error. The chain has TRBV25-1 and TRBJ2-7, with D perhaps TRBD1 or TRBD2 (5 bases each). Germline CDR1 and CDR2: MGHDK and SYGVNS. The CDR3 has 14 amino acids. As DNA, the CDR3 is TGTGCCAGCAGGGGGGACCCTAAGAGGTACGGGCAGTACTTC. Its protein product is CASRGDPKRYGQYF.